This T cell receptor (beta chain) is drawn from a study of T-cell reconstitution after alpha-beta-depleted transplantation in children (dated by TCRdb to 2016 to 2017). Looking at the study overall: Using TCR repertoire profiling, the study quantitatively followed how T-cell immune reconstitution unfolded in children after TCRalphabeta/CD19-depleted allogeneic hematopoietic cell transplantation.

Including the terminal cysteine and phenylalanine, the CDR3 comprises 17 residues. This entry keeps only the CDR3 DNA: 51 bases, framed from base 1. At the junction V is shortened by 4 bases and J by 3 bases; bases outside the gene matches: 7. The sample's treatment or condition label, in plain terms: allogeneic hematopoietic cell transplantation with graft depleted of TCRalphabeta T cells and CD19 B cells. The transplant recipients were children given TCRalphabeta/CD19-depleted allogeneic hematopoietic cell grafts. Paper-wide results and their limitations: The apparently early recovery of alphabetaT-cell counts about two months after transplant reportedly depended on only several hundred rapidly expanded clones that came from non-depleted graft cells. In some patients, the high TCRbeta diversity seen at day 60 was put down to recipient T cells and intrathymic progenitors that had survived conditioning. Over the following months the frequencies of hyperexpanded clones went down, and after one year T-cell counts and TCRbeta diversity were mostly credited to newly produced T cells.

Comments on this clonotype: The target of this receptor is not known. Base qualities are not at hand, and no much larger clone is one base apart.

The library was produced with PCR. Sequenced using an Illumina HiSeq 2500. To normalize quantification of the TCRbeta repertoire, the TCR libraries were built with molecular barcoding that relied on unique molecular identifiers. TCRdb's own reprocessing of the public reads used fastp at Q25 and MiXCR and kept productive beta chains. Each entry merges the rows of one CDR3 protein and shows their most common DNA and genes. The sample profile shows 500,000 to 650,000 distinct CDR3 sequences; approximately 12% of them were found once. Together, the top ten hold over 2% of the sample. The sequencing used PBMCs, mostly from graft donor cells, collected 360 days after TCRalphabeta/CD19-depleted stem cell transplant. The sequence is built from TRBV12-3 or TRBV12-4 and TRBJ2-1; the central 12 bases match TRBD2. This clonotype was obtained from a male patient younger than 18 who had a stem cell transplant for acute myeloid leukemia, so the T cells may come from the graft donor. The CDR3 sequence is CASSSPMTSGSYNEQFF. At the DNA level, the sequence is TGTGCCAGCAGTTCCCCGATGACTAGCGGGAGCTACAATGAGCAGTTCTTC.